The 29 T cell receptor beta chains below all came from one sample that was sequenced in a study of Graves' ophthalmopathy and Graves' hyperthyroidism. Scientists amplified the TCR beta CDR3 regions from RNA transcripts. Amplification began with first-round RT-PCR using HTBI primers, then second-round multiplex PCR was performed. From the multiplex PCR reads, TCRdb called clonotypes with MiXCR, one entry per CDR3 protein. Counted here are 300,000 to 400,000 distinct CDR3 sequences, about 18% occurring once; the ten biggest clones make up 2% to 2.5%. Sequenced sample: peripheral blood. Receptors originate from an adult woman with stable Graves' hyperthyroidism.

The chain joins TRBV6-1 to TRBJ2-6; D possibly matches TRBD1 or TRBD2 (6 bases each). Per germline, CDR1 MNHNS and CDR2 SASEGT. The ends were cut back, 2 bases at V and 0 bases at J, with 17 bases in the middle. The CDR3 runs 19 residues. The CDR3 sequence is CASSEPTGTGSSGANVLTF. The DNA for the CDR3 is TGTGCCAGCAGTGAACCCACAGGGACCGGGAGCTCTGGGGCCAACGTCCTGACTTTC.

This clonotype was observed many times. The chain couples TRBV30 to TRBJ1-1; D remains ambiguous. Germline lookup yields CDR1 GTSNPN and CDR2 SVGIG (reference sequence). CDR3 size: 12 residues. Trimming took off 3 bases at V and 1 base at J, with 6 bases between the two ends. The DNA of the CDR3 is TGTGCCTGGAGGCCCAGGAACACTGAAGCTTTCTTT. Protein: CAWRPRNTEAFF.

A few counts support this clonotype. This sequence joins TRBV24-1 and TRBJ2-7, with D possibly TRBD1 on 5 matching bases. The CDR3 runs to 14 residues. Germline CDR1 KGHDR, CDR2 SFDVKD. Trimming took off 4 bases at V and 3 bases at J, with 12 bases between the two ends. The CDR3 protein is CATSDTGQDYEQYF. CDR3 DNA sequence: TGTGCCACCAGTGACACCGGACAAGACTACGAGCAGTACTTC.

This clonotype was observed at least ten times. V usage is TRBV2 and J usage is TRBJ2-7, with unresolved D. The CDR3 consists of 13 residues. From germline, CDR1 is SNHLY and CDR2 FYNNEI. The ends were cut back, 6 bases at V and 4 bases at J, with 13 bases in the middle. CDR3 DNA: TGTGCCAGCAGCGCAGAGATAGCTTACGAGCAGTACTTC. This translates into CASSAEIAYEQYF. Full variable domain (remainder filled in from reference TRBV2 and TRBJ2-7): EPEVTQTPSHQVTQMGQEVILRCVPISNHLYFYWYRQILGQKVEFLVSFYNNEISEKSEIFDDQFSVERPDGSNFTLKIRSTKLEDSAMYFCASSAEIAYEQYFGPGTRLTVT.

This clonotype was picked up one time. V is TRBV11-2 and J is TRBJ1-1; D possibly corresponds to TRBD1 (5 bases). The germline V gene encodes CDR1 SGHAT and CDR2 FQNNGV. CDR3 length: 14 amino acids. V was shortened by 5 bases and J by 6 bases, with 16 bases between the two germline ends. CDR3 bases: TGTGCCAGCAGCCCCCGGACATCCTGGGCTGAAGCTTTCTTT. It is translated as CASSPRTSWAEAFF. Based on the CDR3 plus reference TRBV11-2 and TRBJ1-1, the full variable domain is EAGVAQSPRYKIIEKRQSVAFWCNPISGHATLYWYQQILGQGPKLLIQFQNNGVVDDSQLPKDRFSAERLKGVDSTLKIQPAKLEDSAVYLCASSPRTSWAEAFFGQGTRLTVV.

This clonotype has a handful of counts. This sequence joins TRBV6-1 and TRBJ2-5; a weak D match, TRBD2 (5 bases). Germline-derived CDR1 and CDR2 are MNHNS and SASEGT. Trimming left V 6 bases short and J 2 bases short, with 13 bases between. The length of the CDR3 is 14 residues. Written as DNA, the CDR3 is TGTGCCAGCAGCCCCGGGGTCGTGCAAGAGACCCAGTACTTC. Translating gives CASSPGVVQETQYF.

This clonotype was seen repeatedly, ten times or more. The V gene is TRBV27, the J gene TRBJ2-7; the D call may be TRBD1 or TRBD2 (5 bases each). V lost 2 bases and J 2 bases, leaving 19 bases between the germline ends. The CDR3 totals 17 residues. Per the germline V gene, CDR1 is MNHEY and CDR2 is SMNVEV (reference sequence). The CDR3 sequence is CASSLKEARWGPYEQYF. CDR3 bases: TGTGCCAGCAGTTTAAAGGAGGCGAGGTGGGGCCCCTACGAGCAGTACTTC.

In the case of this clonotype: A read error is possible here, since a much larger clone lies one base away. This sequence joins TRBV20-1 and TRBJ2-7; D is possibly TRBD1 or TRBD2 (6 bases each). The CDR3 contains 12 residues. The germline V gene has CDR1 DFQATT and CDR2 SNEGSKA (reference sequence). CDR3 loop: CGARDTSYEQYF. In DNA form, the CDR3 reads TGCGGTGCGCGGGACACCTCCTACGAGCAGTACTTC.

This clonotype occurred many times. The gene calls are TRBV6-2 or TRBV6-3 and TRBJ2-7; TRBD1 might be the D (5 bases). There are 15 residues in the CDR3. Germline V lookup: CDR1 MNHEY, CDR2 SVGEGT. Trimming shortened V by 2 bases and J by 2 bases, and 13 bases separated the two germline ends. The DNA for the CDR3 is TGTGCCAGCAGTTACCATATGGGGCGCACCTACGAGCAGTACTTC. This encodes CASSYHMGRTYEQYF.

This clonotype occurred a few times. This sequence joins TRBV10-2 and TRBJ2-5; D remains ambiguous. Trimming removed 4 bases from V and 3 bases from J, with 15 bases in between. The CDR3 consists of 15 residues. CDR1 is WSHSY and CDR2 is SAAADI in the germline V gene. As DNA, the CDR3 is TGCGCCAGCAGTGTTTCGTTAGGCGGAGAAGAGACCCAGTACTTC. Its translation is CASSVSLGGEETQYF.

This clonotype was detected ten times or more. The chain uses TRBV2 and TRBJ2-7; 9 bases align to TRBD1. The CDR3 extends over 14 amino acids. V shed 6 bases and J 0 bases; nucleotides not matched to a gene: 3. Germline lookup yields CDR1 SNHLY and CDR2 FYNNEI. Here the CDR3 reads CASRQGAYSYEQYF. The CDR3 DNA reads as TGTGCCAGCAGACAGGGGGCCTACTCCTACGAGCAGTACTTC.

This clonotype was seen only a few times. The V call is TRBV20-1, the J call TRBJ2-6, with D perhaps matching TRBD2 (5 bases). Between the trimmed V and J ends, which lost 2 bases and 0 bases, there was a span of 8 bases. The length of the CDR3 is 15 residues. Germline lookup yields CDR1 DFQATT and CDR2 SNEGSKA (reference sequence). DNA of the CDR3: TGCAGTGCTAGATTCGGGATCTCTGGGGCCAACGTCCTGACTTTC. Protein sequence: CSARFGISGANVLTF.

The table lists this clonotype with many counts. The chain couples TRBV20-1 to TRBJ1-5, with a possible D match to TRBD1 (6 bases). CDR3 length: 15 residues. The germline gives CDR1 DFQATT, CDR2 SNEGSKA (reference sequence). V lost 5 bases and J lost 7, with 21 bases in between. CDR3 amino acids: CSAGGLDGGQQPQHF. The CDR3 nucleotides read TGCAGTGCTGGGGGACTGGACGGGGGGCAACAGCCCCAGCATTTT.

Many counts were recorded for this clonotype. This chain uses TRBV19 with TRBJ1-2; 9 positions agree with TRBD1. Germline V gives CDR1 LNHDA, CDR2 SQIVND (reference sequence). Trimming removed 3 bases from V and 0 bases from J; junction bases left unmatched: 11. The CDR3 covers 18 residues. DNA of the CDR3: TGTGCCAGTAGTATCGGACCGGGACAGGGATTCGCTAACTATGGCTACACCTTC. Residues: CASSIGPGQGFANYGYTF.

At least ten counts were recorded for this clonotype. The chain combines TRBV7-9 with TRBJ2-4; 9 bases map to TRBD1. The V segment lost 4 bases and the J segment 7 bases; nucleotides outside the gene matches: 8. Germline CDR1 is SEHNR and CDR2 is FQNEAQ (reference sequence). The length of the CDR3 is 15 residues. The CDR3 nucleotides read TGTGCCAGCAGCTCTACCGGGACAGGGAACAACATTCAGTACTTC. Translating it yields CASSSTGTGNNIQYF. The full variable domain, rest sourced from reference TRBV7-9 and TRBJ2-4, is DTGVSQNPRHKITKRGQNVTFRCDPISEHNRLYWYRQTLGQGPEFLTYFQNEAQLEKSRLLSDRFSAERPKGSFSTLEIQRTEQGDSAMYLCASSSTGTGNNIQYFGAGTRLSVL.

This chain's CDR3 is CSAGNTNTGELFF. CDR3 in DNA: TGCAGTGCGGGGAACACTAACACCGGGGAGCTGTTTTTT. V is TRBV20-1 and J is TRBJ2-2; no reliable D call. This CDR3 region has 13 residues. Germline assignment: CDR1 DFQATT and CDR2 SNEGSKA (reference sequence). V gave up 6 bases and J gave up 2 bases, with 10 bases separating them.

This clonotype was counted at least ten times. The rearrangement links TRBV2 to TRBJ1-5; D remains ambiguous. The germline gives CDR1 SNHLY, CDR2 FYNNEI. The CDR3 covers 12 residues. V lost 6 bases to trimming and J lost 1 base, with 4 bases between them. The CDR3 nucleotides read TGTGCCAGCAGACAGAGCAATCAGCCCCAGCATTTT. Amino acid sequence: CASRQSNQPQHF.

This clonotype has ten or more counts. The rearrangement links TRBV2 to TRBJ2-7; D could derive from TRBD1 or TRBD2 (6 bases each). V lost 4 bases to trimming and J lost 6 bases, with 16 bases between them. CDR1 is SNHLY, CDR2 FYNNEI, per germline. CDR3 length: 14 residues. The DNA of the CDR3 is TGTGCCAGCAGTGCATCGGGGGCGCGTATCGAGCAGTACTTC. Amino acid sequence: CASSASGARIEQYF. The whole variable domain, filled in from reference TRBV2 and TRBJ2-7, reads EPEVTQTPSHQVTQMGQEVILRCVPISNHLYFYWYRQILGQKVEFLVSFYNNEISEKSEIFDDQFSVERPDGSNFTLKIRSTKLEDSAMYFCASSASGARIEQYFGPGTRLTVT.

This clonotype occurred many times. This chain joins TRBV29-1 and TRBJ1-1; no definite D call. The CDR3 is 13 amino acids. The ends were cut back, 4 bases at V and 0 bases at J, with 9 bases in the middle. Germline CDR1 SQVTM, CDR2 ANQGSEA. CDR3 residues: CSVGGILNTEAFF. The CDR3 DNA follows: TGCAGCGTTGGGGGTATACTGAACACTGAAGCTTTCTTT.

Comment on this clonotype: One base away lies a much larger clone, so this may be a sequencing read error. The conserved phenylalanine or tryptophan is not found at the CDR3 terminus, so this likely reflects a read error. The chain employs TRBV3-1 and TRBJ1-1; D uncertain. Germline V gene lookup returns CDR1 LGHDT and CDR2 YNNKEL (reference sequence). The CDR3 has 13 residues. The V end lost 2 bases, the J end lost 5 bases, and 9 bases lay between the germline ends. The CDR3 spells CASSQRGRTEAFL. The CDR3 bases are TGTGCCAGCAGCCAACGCGGGAGGACTGAAGCTTTCTTG.

This clonotype has ten or more counts. The gene calls are TRBV24-1 and TRBJ2-5; D gene ambiguous. Germline assignment: CDR1 KGHDR and CDR2 SFDVKD. This CDR3 contains 13 residues. Trimming removed 1 base at V and 3 bases at J, with 5 bases between. CDR3 nucleotides: TGTGCCACCAGTGATTTAACCAAAGAGACCCAGTACTTC. The encoded protein is CATSDLTKETQYF.

This clonotype showed up many times. A clone one base away is much larger, so this may be a read error. The chain links TRBV6-5 to TRBJ2-2; D unresolved. Trimming took off 0 bases at V and 3 bases at J, with 2 bases between the two ends. The CDR3 totals 13 residues. Per germline, CDR1 MNHEY and CDR2 SVGAGI. CDR3 residues: CASSYSYTGELFF. For the CDR3, the DNA is TGTGCCAGCAGTTACTCGTACACCGGGGAGCTGTTTTTT.

This clonotype was picked up many times. The rearrangement joins TRBV11-2 to TRBJ2-7; D might be TRBD2 (6 bases). Germline V CDR1 and CDR2: SGHAT, FQNNGV. This CDR3 is 16 amino acids long. V gave up 0 bases and J gave up 2 bases, with 14 bases separating them. Here the CDR3 reads CASSLEDYMPTYEQYF. CDR3 nucleotide sequence: TGTGCCAGCAGCTTAGAGGACTACATGCCTACCTACGAGCAGTACTTC.

Many counts were recorded for this clonotype. The V call is TRBV9, the J call TRBJ1-2; D gene ambiguous. The CDR3 sequence is 12 residues long. V lost 3 bases, J lost 8 bases, and 11 bases lay in between. Germline V gives CDR1 SGDLS, CDR2 YYNGEE. The CDR3 sequence is CASSGITGGYTF. For the CDR3, the DNA is TGTGCCAGCAGCGGTATCACGGGAGGCTACACCTTC.

The table lists this clonotype with many counts. V gene TRBV2 combines with J gene TRBJ2-5; TRBD2 might be the D (5 bases). The CDR3 is made up of 16 amino acids. V lost 5 bases to trimming and J lost 2 bases, with 18 bases between them. Germline V gene sequence: CDR1 SNHLY, CDR2 FYNNEI. The CDR3 spells CASSRPVLSVQETQYF. The DNA of the CDR3 is TGTGCCAGCAGTCGGCCTGTTCTTAGCGTGCAAGAGACCCAGTACTTC.

Many counts were recorded for this clonotype. As DNA, the CDR3 is TGTGCCAGCACCGTAGATCTAGCGGGAAGACCAGAGCAGTACTTC. It codes for CASTVDLAGRPEQYF. This chain uses TRBV28 with TRBJ2-7, with 9 positions matching TRBD2. Trimming cost V 7 bases and J 7 bases; bases outside gene matches: 14. This CDR3 has 15 amino acids. Germline values: CDR1 MDHEN, CDR2 SYDVKM.

There are many counts of this clonotype. V is TRBV18 and J is TRBJ2-5, with 9 bases identical to TRBD2. This CDR3 is built from 16 residues. Germline assignment: CDR1 KGHSH and CDR2 LQKENI. V lost 6 bases, J lost 2 bases, and 10 bases stayed unmatched. The CDR3 sequence is CASSQAGTSKQETQYF. CDR3 DNA sequence: TGTGCCAGCTCTCAAGCCGGGACTAGCAAACAAGAGACCCAGTACTTC.

Ten or more counts support this clonotype. J is TRBJ1-1 and V is TRBV11-2; D perhaps matches TRBD1 (6 bases). Germline V CDR1 and CDR2: SGHAT, FQNNGV. V shed 0 bases and J shed 1 base, with 18 bases lying between them. The CDR3 runs 18 residues. The CDR3 sequence: CASSLEGVGGARNTEAFF. CDR3 bases: TGTGCCAGCAGCTTAGAGGGGGTTGGGGGGGCGAGGAACACTGAAGCTTTCTTT.

This clonotype was recorded many times. This chain links TRBV12-3 or TRBV12-4 with TRBJ2-7; possibly TRBD2 for D (6 bases). This CDR3 contains 14 residues. V was trimmed by 1 base and J by 2 bases, leaving 9 bases between them. CDR3 coding DNA: TGTGCCAGCAGTTTAGGCGGGAATACCTACGAGCAGTACTTC. Encoded protein: CASSLGGNTYEQYF.